This T cell receptor beta chain originates from a study of PD-1 blockade in classical Hodgkin lymphoma. The study's findings and limits: Repertoire differences lack defined causes, possibly disease activity or prior therapy. Reported findings placed baseline TCR diversity lower in newly diagnosed patients (compared with healthy donors).

Germline V CDR1 and CDR2: MNHEY, SMNVEV (reference sequence). V was shortened by 0 bases and J by 12 bases, with 15 bases between the two germline ends. CDR3 size: 14 residues. The time point was: newly diagnosed, previously untreated cHL patient sample. After PBMCs were thawed, their CD8+ T cells were isolated by magnetic negative selection. The authors used newly diagnosed, untreated classical Hodgkin lymphoma PBMCs as comparison. Libraries were prepared by immunoSEQ multiplex PCR; TCRdb keeps only in-frame clonotypes and omits some of them. The profile shows over 9,000 clones, 85% to 90% of them singletons. Concerning this clone itself: The target antigen is unknown.

Sequencing was done on a sample of CD8+ T cells from blood. The clonotype was recovered from a human donor with classical Hodgkin lymphoma. J is TRBJ2-1 and V is TRBV27; D perhaps matches TRBD1 (6 bases). Here the CDR3 DNA reads TGTGCCAGCAGTTTATCCCCTACAGGGCCCTGGCAGTTCTTC. Translation gives CASSLSPTGPWQFF.